This note documents a single T cell receptor (beta chain) sequence. This CDR3 is built from 15 residues. Germline CDR1 is SGHDT and CDR2 is YYEEEE. The ends lost 3 bases at V and 0 bases at J; junction bases unmatched: 4. Sequencing was performed with immunoSEQ multiplex PCR; in TCRdb, only in-frame clones are kept and a portion is missing. The sample yields about 17,000 clones, approximately 76% seen once. The data were taken from a study of neoadjuvant nivolumab and ipilimumab in lung cancer. For the study at large: Patients got nivolumab 3 mg/kg on days 1, 15 and 29; combination added ipilimumab 1 mg/kg day 1.

The sequence came from an adult with non-small cell lung cancer. The sample here was tumor tissue, taken after neoadjuvant nivolumab, alone or with ipilimumab, at or shortly before surgery. The chain combines TRBV5-6 with TRBJ1-1; 8 positions agree with TRBD1. The CDR3 region is CASSWRDRLNTEAFF. The CDR3 nucleotides read TGTGCCAGCAGCTGGCGGGACAGGTTGAACACTGAAGCTTTCTTT. Drawing the rest from reference TRBV5-6 and TRBJ1-1, the complete variable domain is DAGVTQSPTHLIKTRGQQVTLRCSPKSGHDTVSWYQQALGQGPQFIFQYYEEEERQRGNFPDRFSGHQFPNYSSELNVNALLLGDSALYLCASSWRDRLNTEAFFGQGTRLTVV.